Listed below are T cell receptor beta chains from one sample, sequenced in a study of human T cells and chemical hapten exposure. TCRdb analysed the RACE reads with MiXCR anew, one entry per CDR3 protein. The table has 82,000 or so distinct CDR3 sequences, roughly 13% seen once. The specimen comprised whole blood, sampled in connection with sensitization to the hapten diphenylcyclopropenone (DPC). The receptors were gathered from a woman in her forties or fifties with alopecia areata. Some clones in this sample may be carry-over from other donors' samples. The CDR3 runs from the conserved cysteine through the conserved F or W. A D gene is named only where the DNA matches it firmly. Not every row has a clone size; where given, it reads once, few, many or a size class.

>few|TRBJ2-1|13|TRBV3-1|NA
CASSPTRGAEQFF
TGTGCCAGCAGCCCCACGAGGGGGGCCGAGCAGTTCTTC
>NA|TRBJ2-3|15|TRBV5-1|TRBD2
CASSIRAGEADTQYF
TGCGCCAGCAGCATCAGAGCGGGAGAAGCAGATACGCAGTATTTT
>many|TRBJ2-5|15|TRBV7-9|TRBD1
CASSPRDRDEETQYF
TGTGCCAGCAGCCCCCGGGACAGGGATGAAGAGACCCAGTACTTC
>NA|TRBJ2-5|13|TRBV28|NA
CASSLGILGTQYF
TGTGCCAGCAGTTTGGGCATTCTGGGGACCCAGTACTTC
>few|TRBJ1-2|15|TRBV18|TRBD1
CASSPLGQGVDGYTF
TGTGCCAGCTCACCATTGGGACAGGGAGTAGATGGCTACACCTTC
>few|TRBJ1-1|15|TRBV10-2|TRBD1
CASKTRQGRGTEAFF
TGCGCCAGCAAAACTCGACAGGGTAGGGGCACTGAAGCTTTCTTT
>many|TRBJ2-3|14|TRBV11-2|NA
CASSPRGAADTQYF
TGTGCCAGCAGCCCAAGGGGGGCGGCAGATACGCAGTATTTT
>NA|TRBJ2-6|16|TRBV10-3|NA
CAISRTDTSGANVLTF
TGTGCCATCAGTAGGACAGATACCTCTGGGGCCAACGTCCTGACTTTC
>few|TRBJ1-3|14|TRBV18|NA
CASSPQGPGNTIYF
TGTGCCAGCTCACCCCAGGGGCCTGGAAACACCATATATTTT
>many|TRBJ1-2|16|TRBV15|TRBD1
CATSRGQGVGDYGYTF
TGTGCCACCAGCAGGGGACAGGGGGTTGGAGACTATGGCTACACCTTC
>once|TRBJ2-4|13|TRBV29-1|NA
CSVQVTGENIQYF
TGCAGCGTCCAGGTGACAGGTGAAAACATTCAGTACTTC
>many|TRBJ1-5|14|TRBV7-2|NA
CASSLILGNQPQHF
TGTGCCAGCAGCTTGATCTTGGGTAATCAGCCCCAGCATTTT
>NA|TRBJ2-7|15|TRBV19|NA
CASSITSSSSYEQYF
TGTGCCAGTAGTATTACCAGCTCGAGCTCCTACGAGCAGTACTTC
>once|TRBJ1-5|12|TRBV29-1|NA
CSVGGPNQPQHF
TGCAGCGTTGGTGGGCCCAATCAGCCCCAGCATTTT
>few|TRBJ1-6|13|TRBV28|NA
CASSLYRDSPLHF
TGTGCCAGCAGTTTATACAGGGATTCACCCCTCCACTTT
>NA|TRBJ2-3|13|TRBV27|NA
CASSPTRADTQYF
TGTGCCAGCAGCCCTACTCGGGCAGATACGCAGTATTTT
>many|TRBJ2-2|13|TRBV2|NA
CASSVYYTGELFF
TGTGCCAGCAGTGTGTATTACACCGGGGAGCTGTTTTTT
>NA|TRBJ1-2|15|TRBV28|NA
CASSLRGGFSYGYTF
TGTGCCAGCAGTTTACGGGGGGGATTTAGTTATGGCTACACCTTC
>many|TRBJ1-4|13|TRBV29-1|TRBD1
CSVADRGNEKLFF
TGCAGCGTGGCGGACAGGGGTAATGAAAAACTGTTTTTT
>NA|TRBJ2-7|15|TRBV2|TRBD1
CASSYLPGQDYEQYF
TGTGCCAGCAGCTATCTTCCGGGACAGGATTACGAGCAGTACTTC
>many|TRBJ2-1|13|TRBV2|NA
CASSQDYQNEQFF
TGTGCCAGCAGTCAGGACTACCAGAATGAGCAGTTCTTC
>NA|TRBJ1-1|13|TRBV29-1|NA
CSVDVVGGTEAFF
TGCAGCGTTGATGTGGTTGGGGGTACTGAAGCTTTCTTT
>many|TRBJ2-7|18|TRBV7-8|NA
CASSFSGVRRGPSYEQYF
TGTGCCAGCAGCTTCTCAGGGGTTCGGAGAGGCCCATCTTACGAGCAGTACTTC
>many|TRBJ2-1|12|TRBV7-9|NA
CASSPSWNEQFF
TGTGCCAGCAGCCCGTCATGGAACGAGCAGTTCTTC
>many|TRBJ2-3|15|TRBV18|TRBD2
CASSGRAGGTDTQYF
TGTGCCAGCTCCGGACGGGCGGGAGGTACAGATACGCAGTATTTT
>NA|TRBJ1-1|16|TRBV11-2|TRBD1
CASSSRDRGLNTEAFF
TGTGCCAGCAGCTCCCGGGACAGGGGGCTGAACACTGAAGCTTTCTTT
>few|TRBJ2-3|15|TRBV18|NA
CASSPGQGSTDTQYF
TGTGCCAGCTCACCAGGGCAGGGGAGCACAGATACGCAGTATTTT
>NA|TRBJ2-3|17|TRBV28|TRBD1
CASSPLAKGTGVDTQYF
TGTGCCAGCAGTCCCCTTGCAAAAGGGACAGGGGTAGATACGCAGTATTTT
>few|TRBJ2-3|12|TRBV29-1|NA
CSVEASTDTQYF
TGCAGCGTTGAAGCTAGCACAGATACGCAGTATTTT
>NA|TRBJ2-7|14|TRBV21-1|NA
CAQKDGAGVSRQYF
TGTGCCCAGAAGGACGGAGCGGGAGTATCGCGGCAGTACTTC
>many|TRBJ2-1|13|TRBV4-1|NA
CASSRPLASEQFF
TGCGCCAGCAGCCGACCCCTAGCAAGTGAGCAGTTCTTC
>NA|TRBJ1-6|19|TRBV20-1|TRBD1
CSARDPGQGAGLSNSPLHF
TGCAGTGCTAGAGACCCGGGACAGGGGGCCGGCCTTAGTAATTCACCCCTCCACTTT
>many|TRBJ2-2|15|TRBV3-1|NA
CASSQGGLLSGELFF
TGTGCCAGCAGCCAAGGCGGACTGCTGTCCGGGGAGCTGTTTTTT
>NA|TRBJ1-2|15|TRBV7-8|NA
CASSHSGSRAYGYTF
TGTGCCAGCAGCCACTCTGGGTCCAGGGCCTATGGCTACACCTTC
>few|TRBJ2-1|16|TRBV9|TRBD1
CASSVSGGRNYNEQFF
TGTGCCAGCAGCGTTTCAGGGGGCAGAAACTACAATGAGCAGTTCTTC
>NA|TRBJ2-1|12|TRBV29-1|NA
CSVRIPDNEQFF
TGCAGCGTCCGCATCCCAGACAATGAGCAGTTCTTC
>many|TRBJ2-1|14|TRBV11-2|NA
CASSLTRGGNEQFF
TGTGCCAGCAGCTTAACCAGGGGAGGCAATGAGCAGTTCTTC
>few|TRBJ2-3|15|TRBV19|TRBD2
CASSIDAGGTDTQYF
TGTGCCAGTAGTATAGACGCGGGGGGCACAGATACGCAGTATTTT
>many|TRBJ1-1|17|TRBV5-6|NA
CASSLVRGAPVNTEAFF
TGTGCCAGCAGCCTCGTTAGGGGGGCTCCAGTGAACACTGAAGCTTTCTTT
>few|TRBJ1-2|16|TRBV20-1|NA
CSAPGPRGLLFSGYTF
TGCAGTGCTCCCGGGCCAAGGGGTCTACTTTTTTCTGGCTACACCTTC
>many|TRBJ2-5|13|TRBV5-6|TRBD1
CASSSDRAETQYF
TGTGCCAGCAGCTCCGACAGGGCAGAGACCCAGTACTTC
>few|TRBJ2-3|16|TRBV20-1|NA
CSARAVLLQHTDTQYF
TGCAGTGCTAGAGCCGTCCTCCTGCAACACACAGATACGCAGTATTTT
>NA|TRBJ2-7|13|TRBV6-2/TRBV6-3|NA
CASSYAPHYEQYF
TGTGCCAGCAGTTACGCCCCGCACTACGAGCAGTACTTC
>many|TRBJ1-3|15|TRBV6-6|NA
CASIRGSQRGNTIYF
TGTGCCAGCATTCGCGGGTCCCAAAGGGGAAACACCATATATTTT
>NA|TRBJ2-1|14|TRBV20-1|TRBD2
CSANLGGPGNEQFF
TGCAGTGCTAATCTGGGAGGGCCGGGGAATGAGCAGTTCTTC
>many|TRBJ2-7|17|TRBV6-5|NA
CASSRGTAGGGSDEQYF
TGTGCCAGCAGTCGCGGTACGGCAGGGGGCGGGAGTGACGAGCAGTACTTC
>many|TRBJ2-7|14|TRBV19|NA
CASSISGPSYEQYF
TGTGCCAGTAGTATATCCGGGCCCTCCTACGAGCAGTACTTC
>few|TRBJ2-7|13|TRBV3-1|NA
CASSHGLGSEEHF
TGTGCCAGCAGCCATGGGTTAGGCTCTGAAGAGCACTTC
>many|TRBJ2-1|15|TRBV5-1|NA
CASSLGRVGGNEQFF
TGCGCCAGCAGCTTGGGGAGGGTGGGAGGCAATGAGCAGTTCTTC
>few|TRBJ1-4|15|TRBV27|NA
CASSSGPGTNEKLFF
TGTGCCAGCAGTTCAGGGCCGGGGACTAATGAAAAACTGTTTTTT
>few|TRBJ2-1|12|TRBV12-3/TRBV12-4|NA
CASSLARVEQFF
TGTGCCAGCAGTTTAGCGAGGGTTGAGCAGTTCTTC
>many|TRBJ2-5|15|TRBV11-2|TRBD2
CASSLAPSGKETQYF
TGTGCCAGCAGCTTAGCCCCTAGCGGAAAAGAGACCCAGTACTTC
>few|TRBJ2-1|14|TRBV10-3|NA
CAISESTGGDQQFF
TGTGCCATCAGTGAGTCGACTGGTGGGGATCAGCAGTTCTTC
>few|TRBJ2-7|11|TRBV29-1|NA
CSVRQDYEQYF
TGCAGCGTTCGTCAGGACTACGAGCAGTACTTC